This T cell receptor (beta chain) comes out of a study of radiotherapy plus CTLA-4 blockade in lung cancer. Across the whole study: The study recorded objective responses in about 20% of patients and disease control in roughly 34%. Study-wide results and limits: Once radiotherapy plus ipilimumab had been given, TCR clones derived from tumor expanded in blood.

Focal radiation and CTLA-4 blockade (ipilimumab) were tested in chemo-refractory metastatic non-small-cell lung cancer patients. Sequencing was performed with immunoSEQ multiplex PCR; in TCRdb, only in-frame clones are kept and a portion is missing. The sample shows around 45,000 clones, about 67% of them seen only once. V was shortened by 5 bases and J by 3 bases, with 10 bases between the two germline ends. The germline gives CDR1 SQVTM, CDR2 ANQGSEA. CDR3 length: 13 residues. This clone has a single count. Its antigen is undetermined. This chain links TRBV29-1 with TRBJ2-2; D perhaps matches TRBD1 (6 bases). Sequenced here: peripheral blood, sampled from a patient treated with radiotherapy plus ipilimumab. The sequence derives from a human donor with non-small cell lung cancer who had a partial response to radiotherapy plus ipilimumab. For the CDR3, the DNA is TGCAGCGTTCTCGGACAGCACACCGGGGAGCTGTTTTTT. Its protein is CSVLGQHTGELFF.